This T cell receptor (beta chain) emerged from a study of OX40 agonist ivuxolimab in advanced cancers. The data were produced by immunoSEQ multiplex PCR, yet TCRdb's version contains in-frame clones alone and is incomplete. The sample has over 80,000 clones, approximately 80% seen once; the top ten hold less than 6%. The CDR3 sequence is 14 residues long. Germline CDR1 and CDR2: SGHNT and YYREEE (reference sequence). V lost 4 bases and J lost 2, with 12 bases in between. The chain recombines TRBV5-4 with TRBJ1-2; D is unresolved. The clonotype comes from an adult with an advanced solid tumor such as melanoma, head and neck, liver or kidney cancer. The source material was CD4+ or CD8+ T cells sorted from blood, sampled in a trial of the OX40 agonist ivuxolimab. The CDR3 sequence is CASSPADGNYGYTF. DNA for the CDR3: TGTGCCAGCAGCCCCGCAGACGGCAACTATGGCTACACCTTC.